This T cell receptor beta chain was identified during a study of cytomegalovirus exposure and HLA in healthy donors. About the study: Genotyping of roughly 400 donors showed that approximately 83% belonged to the Caucasian-associated ancestry cluster.

Turning to this clone: The antigen is unknown.

V trimming: 2 bases; J trimming: 1 base; junction bases outside the gene matches: 4. Germline CDR1 is SEHNR and CDR2 is FQNEAQ (reference sequence). This CDR3 has 15 residues. Study findings and constraints: From TCR beta sequences, most subjects' HLA-A and HLA-B alleles were reportedly predicted accurately.

60 Vbeta and 13 Jbeta primers were used in PCR. Clones were sequenced by immunoSEQ multiplex PCR, and TCRdb holds only the in-frame ones, with some missing. The repertoire holds under 200,000 clones, with 75% to 85% as singletons. The chain employs TRBV7-9 and TRBJ2-7, with 8 bases lining up with TRBD2. This sequence originates from a woman aged 18-35 years in good health and CMV-seronegative. The sequencing input was PBMCs. The chain's CDR3 is CASSLSGRGSYEQYF. CDR3 DNA: TGTGCCAGCAGCTTATCCGGGAGGGGATCCTACGAGCAGTACTTC.